The entry that follows covers one TCR beta chain sequence. Its antigen is not identified. In the naive CD8 group, cells lacked CD45RO and were positively selected for CCR7, so terminally differentiated effector memory CD45RA+ cells were left out. This sample was included in a study of shared clonotypes between healthy human individuals. Across the study: The donor pool was made up of two women and a few men aged 18 to 49. Overall study findings and caveats: With few donors, the genetic and exposure-history diversity represented was limited. Larger estimated richness was generally recorded for naive subsets relative to memory subsets.

The assay was immunoSEQ multiplex PCR, and TCRdb's table has in-frame clones only and misses some. The profile shows about 2.1 million clones, roughly 95% of them singletons. The sample consisted of naive CD8+ T cells from PBMCs. This receptor was obtained from a man younger than 30 in good health. Some clones in this sample may be carry-over from other donors' samples.

Here the CDR3 reads CASTLRGHNSPLHF. CDR3 bases: TGTGCCAGCACCCTGAGGGGCCATAATTCACCCCTCCACTTT. The V gene is TRBV5-4, the J gene TRBJ1-6, with a possible D match to TRBD1 (5 bases). Germline-derived CDR1 and CDR2 are SGHNT and YYREEE (reference sequence). Trimming shortened V by 6 bases and J by 5 bases, and 12 bases separated the two germline ends. This CDR3 contains 14 residues.